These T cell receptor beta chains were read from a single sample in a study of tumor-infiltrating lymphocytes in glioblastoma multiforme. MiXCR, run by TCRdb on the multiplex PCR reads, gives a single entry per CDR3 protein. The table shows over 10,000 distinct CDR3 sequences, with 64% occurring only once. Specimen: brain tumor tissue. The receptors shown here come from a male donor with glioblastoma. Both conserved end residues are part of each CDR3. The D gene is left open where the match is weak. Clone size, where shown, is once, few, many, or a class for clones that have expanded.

CDR3aa: CGSSLQQGAYEQYF; CDR3nt: TGTGGCAGCAGTTTGCAGCAGGGGGCCTATGAGCAGTACTTC; abundance: -; j_gene: TRBJ2-7; d_gene: TRBD1; v_gene: TRBV28
CDR3aa: CRVIDPRSPRQYEQYF; CDR3nt: TGCAGGGTTATCGATCCAAGGTCTCCCAGACAGTACGAGCAGTACTTC; abundance: -; j_gene: TRBJ2-7; d_gene: -; v_gene: TRBV29-1
CDR3aa: CASRPPSSGANVLTF; CDR3nt: TGTGCCAGCCGTCCCCCTAGCTCTGGGGCCAACGTCCTGACTTTC; abundance: -; j_gene: TRBJ2-6; d_gene: -; v_gene: TRBV6-5
CDR3aa: CSVSGPLSYEQYF; CDR3nt: TGCAGTGTTAGTGGGCCCCTCTCCTACGAGCAGTACTTC; abundance: -; j_gene: TRBJ2-7; d_gene: -; v_gene: TRBV20-1
CDR3aa: CSLDDQDSYEQYF; CDR3nt: TGCAGCCTTGATGACCAGGACTCCTACGAGCAGTACTTC; abundance: -; j_gene: TRBJ2-7; d_gene: -; v_gene: TRBV29-1
CDR3aa: CSARDNSEAFF; CDR3nt: TGCAGTGCTAGAGATAACAGTGAAGCTTTCTTT; abundance: -; j_gene: TRBJ1-1; d_gene: -; v_gene: TRBV20-1
CDR3aa: CASSQRSWYDGYTF; CDR3nt: TGCGCCAGCAGCCAAAGGTCATGGTACGATGGCTACACATTC; abundance: -; j_gene: TRBJ1-2; d_gene: -; v_gene: TRBV4-1
CDR3aa: CASSQAIGTLNEQFF; CDR3nt: TGCGCCAGCAGCCAAGCGATCGGGACGCTAAATGAGCAGTTCTTC; abundance: -; j_gene: TRBJ2-1; d_gene: -; v_gene: TRBV4-3
CDR3aa: CASSLVGPGTEWQFF; CDR3nt: TGTGCCAGCAGCTTAGTAGGGCCCGGGACAGAATGGCAGTTCTTC; abundance: -; j_gene: TRBJ2-1; d_gene: TRBD1; v_gene: TRBV13
CDR3aa: CASRLAGGNPYNEQFF; CDR3nt: TGTGCCAGTAGACTAGCGGGGGGAAACCCCTACAATGAGCAGTTCTTC; abundance: -; j_gene: TRBJ2-1; d_gene: TRBD2; v_gene: TRBV11-2
CDR3aa: CSAGGQGAFGYTF; CDR3nt: TGCAGTGCAGGGGGACAGGGGGCCTTTGGCTACACCTTC; abundance: once; j_gene: TRBJ1-2; d_gene: TRBD1; v_gene: TRBV20-1